The next 16 T cell receptor beta chains were all read from a single sample in a study of T cells expressing NK-cell markers. TCRdb reprocessed the 5' RACE reads, with one entry per CDR3 protein and no DNA. This table holds about 160,000 distinct CDR3 sequences. The sample comprised blood T cells: a sorted CD56 or NKG2C T cell subset, CD4+ or CD8+ T cells, or bulk PBMC T cells (not recorded which). Receptor source: a woman aged 18 to 75 in good health.

This chain links TRBV6-1 with TRBJ1-1; the D call from TCRdb, TRBD1, cannot be confirmed without DNA. Germline V gene sequence: CDR1 MNHNS, CDR2 SASEGT. The CDR3 has 12 residues. This CDR3 reads CASSETRAAAFF.

J is TRBJ2-3 and V is TRBV10-3. Germline CDR1 and CDR2: ENHRY and SYGVKD. This CDR3 has 14 residues. CDR3 region: CAIGGSGATDTQYF.

The chain is built from TRBV10-3 and TRBJ2-7; TCRdb gives TRBD1 as the D gene, but with no DNA this cannot be confirmed. Germline V gene sequence: CDR1 ENHRY, CDR2 SYGVKD. The CDR3 has 11 amino acids. The CDR3 here is CAIKGGGEQYF.

The chain combines TRBV27 with TRBJ2-3; TCRdb proposes TRBD1, but this gene call is untestable without DNA. Germline CDR1 and CDR2: MNHEY and SMNVEV (reference sequence). The CDR3 has 16 amino acids. CDR3 sequence: CASSFSDRRPTDTQYF.

This rearrangement joins TRBV4-2 to TRBJ2-7; without DNA, the TCRdb call of TRBD2 cannot be checked. This CDR3 is built from 16 residues. Per germline, CDR1 LGHNA and CDR2 YNFKEQ. CDR3 protein: CASSQISGRESYEQYF.

The chain links TRBV5-4 to TRBJ2-7; TCRdb's D call of TRBD1 is untestable without DNA. In germline, CDR1 is SGHNT, CDR2 YYREEE (reference sequence). This CDR3 is built from 12 residues. The CDR3 sequence is CASSIDRDEQYF.

The chain is built from TRBV12-3 or TRBV12-4 and TRBJ2-7; TCRdb lists TRBD1, though no DNA is available to test this call. The length of the CDR3 is 14 residues. Here the CDR3 reads CASSRPPGNYEQYF.

The chain joins TRBV12-3 or TRBV12-4 to TRBJ2-1; TCRdb outputs TRBD2, but without DNA this stays unchecked. The CDR3 is made up of 15 amino acids. The CDR3 spells CASGGWGGLSNEQFF.

This chain connects TRBV12-3 or TRBV12-4 to TRBJ2-1; without DNA, the TCRdb call of TRBD2 cannot be checked. The CDR3 totals 15 residues. CDR3 protein: CASRETSGAYNEQFF.

The chain couples TRBV20-1 to TRBJ1-4; TCRdb gives TRBD1 as the D gene, but with no DNA this cannot be confirmed. Germline V gene sequence: CDR1 DFQATT, CDR2 SNEGSKA (reference sequence). The CDR3 runs to 14 residues. The CDR3 sequence: CSARAGAMEEKLFF.

This chain joins TRBV7-3 and TRBJ2-3; TCRdb calls TRBD2, which cannot be checked without DNA. Germline values: CDR1 SGHTA, CDR2 FQGTGA. The CDR3 extends over 17 amino acids. CDR3 in amino acids: CASSLMRAGGPGDTQYF.

The chain recombines TRBV7-9 with TRBJ2-7; without DNA, the TCRdb call of TRBD2 cannot be checked. Germline V lookup: CDR1 SEHNR, CDR2 FQNEAQ (reference sequence). This CDR3 has 15 residues. CDR3 loop: CASSPIAGVSYEQYF.

The V gene is TRBV11-1, the J gene TRBJ2-5. Germline values: CDR1 SGHAT, CDR2 FQDESV (reference sequence). The CDR3 spans 14 residues. The CDR3 sequence is CASSLAPTRETQYF.

The chain is built from TRBV9 and TRBJ1-4; TCRdb lists TRBD1, though no DNA is available to test this call. The CDR3 runs to 15 residues. Germline V gene sequence: CDR1 SGDLS, CDR2 YYNGEE. CDR3 protein: CASSGGGSINEKLFF.

V and J are TRBV11-2 and TRBJ2-5; TCRdb names TRBD1, which stays unverified in the absence of DNA. Germline V lookup: CDR1 SGHAT, CDR2 FQNNGV. The CDR3 length is 14 residues. The CDR3 reads CASSSRGPGETQYF.

This chain connects TRBV11-2 to TRBJ1-4; absent DNA, TCRdb's TRBD1 call cannot be checked. CDR1 is SGHAT, CDR2 FQNNGV, per germline. This CDR3 has 14 amino acids. The CDR3 sequence is CASSHGAGYEKLFF.